The rows below give T cell receptor beta chains drawn from one sample of a study of blood T cell repertoires in COVID-19. Using immunoSEQ multiplex PCR, the repertoire was profiled, and TCRdb retains in-frame clones only, with some absent. The repertoire holds 250,000 to 400,000 clones, around 86% seen once, with 1% in the top ten. The material sequenced was peripheral blood. These receptors were obtained from a man aged 45 to 65 with active or convalescent COVID-19. CDR3s include the opening cysteine and the closing phenylalanine or tryptophan. Fields, in order: J gene, clone size, V gene, D gene, CDR3 DNA, CDR3 protein. D genes are given only for firm matches. Size is stated for part of the rows, as once, few or many counts, or as a class when the clone is expanded.

J: TRBJ1-1; size: few; V: TRBV3-1/TRBV3-2; D: .; DNA: TGTGCCAGCAGCCAAGGGGGGGGGACCGAAGCTTTCTTT; CDR3: CASSQGGGTEAFF
J: TRBJ2-3; size: .; V: TRBV3-1/TRBV3-2; D: TRBD2; DNA: TGTGCCAGCAGCCAAGATGCCTCCGGGGGGGTGGGCACAGATACGCAGTATTTT; CDR3: CASSQDASGGVGTDTQYF
J: TRBJ1-6; size: .; V: TRBV10-2; D: TRBD1; DNA: TGCGCCAGCCGGAAAACAGGGGACGATTCACCCCTCCACTTT; CDR3: CASRKTGDDSPLHF
J: TRBJ1-6; size: .; V: TRBV9; D: TRBD1; DNA: TGTGCCAGCAGCGTCTATCCGGGACAGGGGGCATCACCCCTCCACTTT; CDR3: CASSVYPGQGASPLHF
J: TRBJ1-2; size: few; V: TRBV7-2; D: TRBD1; DNA: TGTGCCAGCAGCCTGTGGACAGGGCATGGCTACACCTTC; CDR3: CASSLWTGHGYTF
J: TRBJ2-2; size: .; V: TRBV9; D: TRBD1; DNA: TGTGCCAGCAGCGCCCGGGACAGGGACAACACCGGGGAGCTGTTTTTT; CDR3: CASSARDRDNTGELFF
J: TRBJ1-3; size: .; V: TRBV20-1; D: .; DNA: TGCAGTGCTAGTAGAGGGCCCTCTGGAAACACCATATATTTT; CDR3: CSASRGPSGNTIYF
J: TRBJ1-4; size: .; V: TRBV28; D: TRBD1; DNA: TGTGCCAGCATTCAGGGGGGCTCTGGTAATGAAAAACTGTTTTTT; CDR3: CASIQGGSGNEKLFF
J: TRBJ2-3; size: .; V: TRBV4-2; D: TRBD1; DNA: TGTGCCAGCAGCCAAGAAGTAACAGGGGGAACGCAGTATTTT; CDR3: CASSQEVTGGTQYF
J: TRBJ2-1; size: .; V: TRBV5-1; D: .; DNA: TGCGCCAGCAGCGTCCGGGACTCCAATGAGCAGTTCTTC; CDR3: CASSVRDSNEQFF
J: TRBJ2-1; size: .; V: TRBV30; D: TRBD2; DNA: TGTGCCTGGAGTGTAACTAGCGGGAGCTCCGGGCAGTTCTTC; CDR3: CAWSVTSGSSGQFF
J: TRBJ2-7; size: .; V: TRBV6-5; D: TRBD1; DNA: TGTGCCAGCAGTAAGGTCCCGGGACAGCCCTACGAGCAGTACTTC; CDR3: CASSKVPGQPYEQYF
J: TRBJ2-2; size: .; V: TRBV5-6; D: .; DNA: TGTGCCAGCAGCTTGGCCATACAGGGAGGGCCCGGGGAGCTGTTTTTT; CDR3: CASSLAIQGGPGELFF
J: TRBJ2-2; size: .; V: TRBV2; D: .; DNA: TGTGCCAGCAGTGTACTAGTTCCAACGGACACCGGGGAGCTGTTTTTT; CDR3: CASSVLVPTDTGELFF
J: TRBJ2-7; size: .; V: TRBV5-1; D: .; DNA: TGCGCCAGCAGCTTACGGGGCAGGGAGGACGAGCAGTACTTC; CDR3: CASSLRGREDEQYF
J: TRBJ1-5; size: .; V: TRBV25-1; D: .; DNA: TGTGCCAGCAGTGAATTAGAGAGAAATCAGCCCCAGCATTTT; CDR3: CASSELERNQPQHF
J: TRBJ1-5; size: .; V: TRBV12-3/TRBV12-4; D: TRBD1; DNA: TGTGCCAGCAGTTTAAGGGGGCTGGAGCCCCAGCATTTT; CDR3: CASSLRGLEPQHF
J: TRBJ1-1; size: .; V: TRBV5-1; D: TRBD1; DNA: TGCGCCAGCAGCTCCCGCACAGGGGACGGCACTGAAGCTTTCTTT; CDR3: CASSSRTGDGTEAFF
J: TRBJ2-1; size: .; V: TRBV28; D: .; DNA: TGTGCCAGCAGCCCCCAGGGAGGTCCGGGGGATGAGCAGTTCTTC; CDR3: CASSPQGGPGDEQFF
J: TRBJ2-7; size: .; V: TRBV28; D: TRBD2; DNA: TGTGCCAGCAGTTTTAGCGGGGGATCCTACGAGCAGTACTTC; CDR3: CASSFSGGSYEQYF
J: TRBJ2-3; size: .; V: TRBV28; D: TRBD1; DNA: TGTGCCAGCAGTTTAGGGGGACAGGGTAGGACAGATACGCAGTATTTT; CDR3: CASSLGGQGRTDTQYF